The clone carrying this T cell receptor beta chain was counted only a few times. Antigen specificity is unknown. This entry comes from a study of immune heterogeneity within non-small cell lung tumors. Study-level findings and limits: Dominant CDR3 beta clonotypes repeated across a patient's tumor loci, while different loci held unique high-frequency clones.

Template input, which was bulk tumor genomic DNA, totaled approximately 630 ng per sample. During surgery, each primary tumor gave multiple biopsies spaced as far apart as possible. The patients were newly diagnosed with non-small cell lung cancer, had not been treated, and had curative surgery. Having surgery with curative intent, the donors were patients newly diagnosed with non-small cell lung cancer. Multiplex PCR relied on 32 V and 13 J primers to amplify TCR beta CDR3. MiXCR, run by TCRdb on the multiplex PCR reads, gives a single entry per CDR3 protein. There are 5,000 to 7,000 distinct CDR3 sequences in the sample; roughly a fifth occur only once, and over 7.5% lies in the top ten. The CDR3 sequence is 10 residues long. Trimming removed 10 bases at V and 5 bases at J, with 8 bases between. The germline CDR1 and CDR2 sequences are MDHEN and SYDVKM.

Specimen: lung tumor tissue. This chain connects TRBV28 to TRBJ2-5, with D unclear. The origin of this receptor is a woman aged 60-75 years with non-small cell lung cancer. The chain's CDR3 is CAKTVETQYF. DNA for the CDR3: TGTGCCAAGACCGTGGAGACCCAGTACTTC.